This is a list of T cell receptor beta chains from one sample in a study of T-cell memory formation after mild COVID-19. MiXCR, run by TCRdb on the 5' RACE reads, gives a single entry per CDR3 protein. Of 400,000 to 450,000 distinct CDR3 sequences detected, approximately 18% appear once; the ten largest clones hold 20% to 25%. Sample: PBMCs or a T cell subset sorted from them (not recorded which). These receptors originate from a man between 18 and 29 years old who had mild COVID-19 (a few samples of this study predate the infection). Cell type and time point are not known. Both conserved end residues are trimmed from each CDR3.

>TRBV10-3|TRBJ2-7
ATEPHLAGATYEQY
>TRBV6-5|TRBJ2-4
ASSKHREEWAKNIQY
>TRBV20-1|TRBJ2-7
SARGTGTGVSSYEQY
>TRBV7-9|TRBJ1-2
ASSLGQYNYGYT
>TRBV3-1|TRBJ2-5
ASRLLETQY
>TRBV5-1|TRBJ1-3
ASSLERPTSGNTIY
>TRBV5-1|TRBJ1-2
ASSLTDGSYGYT
>TRBV4-3|TRBJ2-3
ASSRETGGRGDTQY
>TRBV29-1|TRBJ2-3
SVLLPPGSDTQY
>TRBV29-1|TRBJ1-2
SVEANFRAGYT
>TRBV7-7|TRBJ2-5
ASSLAGILETQY
>TRBV24-1|TRBJ2-3
ATSGRYGSTDTQY
>TRBV12-5|TRBJ1-3
ASGGSSGNTIY
>TRBV7-2|TRBJ1-2
ASSLRGSYQESYT
>TRBV10-3|TRBJ1-4
AISERSSTNEKLF
>TRBV12-3/TRBV12-4|TRBJ2-3
ASSFGSGGSRDTQY
>TRBV7-2|TRBJ2-3
ASSILAGMADTQY
>TRBV6-1|TRBJ2-4
ASNESKNIQY
>TRBV4-2|TRBJ1-5
ASSLKDGFREKNQPQH
>TRBV4-3|TRBJ2-5
ASSQSGQGRETQY
>TRBV5-1|TRBJ1-1
ASSPPRQGSEAF
>TRBV7-9|TRBJ2-3
ASSERLAGINTQY
>TRBV7-9|TRBJ2-1
ASSPRTGQGFWNEQF
>TRBV5-7|TRBJ1-1
ASSLAGIGPRRDEAF
>TRBV27|TRBJ2-1
ASSFGDIYNEQF
>TRBV4-3|TRBJ2-2
ASSQRTGSNTGELF
>TRBV20-1|TRBJ2-1
SAKGLAGFEQF
>TRBV5-5|TRBJ2-5
ASSLVFRGGQETQY
>TRBV5-1|TRBJ1-6
ASSLVRDRLDSPLH
>TRBV12-3/TRBV12-4|TRBJ1-1
ASSLGGQVVF
>TRBV9|TRBJ2-5
ASSVGPGSQETQY
>TRBV6-2/TRBV6-3|TRBJ2-7
ASSGTGPSYEQY
>TRBV6-4|TRBJ2-3
ASLQTSGVRTDTQY
>TRBV7-9|TRBJ2-3
ASSLAGTQY
>TRBV19|TRBJ2-1
ASTLPEGLHNEQF
>TRBV5-1|TRBJ2-7
ASSIRDRVYEQY
>TRBV27|TRBJ1-2
ASSLLLGAGGYT
>TRBV5-1|TRBJ2-5
ASSSGTGGEKTQY
>TRBV9|TRBJ2-3
ASSVAVMAFTDTQY
>TRBV5-1|TRBJ2-7
ASSLAPKLSGHLSYEQY
>TRBV7-2|TRBJ2-3
ASSLVSHTDTQY
>TRBV20-1|TRBJ1-2
SASPGQAYGYT
>TRBV7-3|TRBJ1-1
ASSPDRRTEAF
>TRBV7-2|TRBJ1-5
ASTLRGGDQPQH
>TRBV5-1|TRBJ2-3
ASSSGLAGVKSDTQY
>TRBV6-2/TRBV6-3|TRBJ2-5
ASSYSPGSGETQY
>TRBV10-3|TRBJ2-5
AISLERAEAETQY